This TCR beta chain was identified during a study of tumor-infiltrating lymphocytes in primary liver carcinoma. Study in general: Stage T1-T3 N0M0 tumors measured 4.2 to 10 cm at most. Points from the study as a whole: Tumor tissue displayed a significantly greater top-250-clone fraction than blood (p = 0.039).

A primer matching the constant region was used to make TCR beta cDNA from around 550 ng of total RNA. Researchers made the TCR beta libraries by running three nested multiplex PCR rounds with slightly modified ARM-PCR. TCRdb analysed the multiplex PCR reads with MiXCR anew, one entry per CDR3 protein. The sample includes around 330,000 distinct CDR3 sequences, about 62% of them seen just once. This clonotype showed up just once. Antigen specificity is unknown. Blood RNA came from unsorted whole blood; germline DNA was also extracted. Collection of around 4 milliliters of peripheral blood took place before surgery. This clonotype was obtained from a man aged 35 to 55 with primary liver carcinoma and hepatitis B virus infection. Material for sequencing was peripheral blood.

CDR3 protein: CASSQDVGARGNTIYF. CDR3 DNA: TGTGCCAGCAGCCAAGATGTGGGAGCGCGGGGAAACACCATATATTTT. This rearrangement joins TRBV14 to TRBJ1-3; the D is unclear. There are 16 residues in the CDR3. Looked up from germline, CDR1 is SGHDN and CDR2 is FVKESK. V shed 0 bases and J shed 4 bases, with 13 bases lying between them.